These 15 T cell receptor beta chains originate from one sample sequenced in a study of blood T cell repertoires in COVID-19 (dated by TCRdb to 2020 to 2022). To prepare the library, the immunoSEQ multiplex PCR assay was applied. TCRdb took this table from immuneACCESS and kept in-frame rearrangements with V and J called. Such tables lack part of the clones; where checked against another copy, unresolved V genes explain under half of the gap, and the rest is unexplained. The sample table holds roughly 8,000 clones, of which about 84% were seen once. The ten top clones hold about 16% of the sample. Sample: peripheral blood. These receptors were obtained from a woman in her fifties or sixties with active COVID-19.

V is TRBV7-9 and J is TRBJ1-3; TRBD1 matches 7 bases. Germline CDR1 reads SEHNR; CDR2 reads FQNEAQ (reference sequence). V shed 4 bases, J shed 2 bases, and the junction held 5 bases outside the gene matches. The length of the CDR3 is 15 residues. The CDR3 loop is CASSSSTGTGNTIYF. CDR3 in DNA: TGTGCCAGCAGCTCATCGACAGGGACTGGAAACACCATATATTTT.

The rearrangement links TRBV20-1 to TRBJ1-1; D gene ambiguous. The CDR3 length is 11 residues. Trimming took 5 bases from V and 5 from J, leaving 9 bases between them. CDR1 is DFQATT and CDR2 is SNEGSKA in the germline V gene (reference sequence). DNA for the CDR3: TGCAGTGCTCCTAGATTAACTGAAGCTTTCTTT. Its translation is CSAPRLTEAFF.

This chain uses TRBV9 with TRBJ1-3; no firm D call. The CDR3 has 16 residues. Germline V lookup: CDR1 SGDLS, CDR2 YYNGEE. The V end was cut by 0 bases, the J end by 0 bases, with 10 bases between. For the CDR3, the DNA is TGTGCCAGCAGCGTAGATGGCCCTTCCTCTGGAAACACCATATATTTT. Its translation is CASSVDGPSSGNTIYF.

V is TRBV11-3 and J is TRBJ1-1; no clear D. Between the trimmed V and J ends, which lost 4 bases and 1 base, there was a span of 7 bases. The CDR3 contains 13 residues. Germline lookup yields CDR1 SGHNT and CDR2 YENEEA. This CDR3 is CASSYQENTEAFF. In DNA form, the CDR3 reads TGTGCCAGCAGCTATCAGGAGAACACTGAAGCTTTCTTT.

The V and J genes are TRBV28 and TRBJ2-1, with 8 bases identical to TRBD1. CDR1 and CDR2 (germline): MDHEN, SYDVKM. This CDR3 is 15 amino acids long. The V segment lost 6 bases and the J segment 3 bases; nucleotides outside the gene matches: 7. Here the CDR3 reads CASSIPGQVYNEQFF. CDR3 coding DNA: TGTGCCAGCAGCATCCCGGGACAGGTCTACAATGAGCAGTTCTTC.

The CDR3 region has the DNA TGTGCCAGCTCACCACCGGAGTCCCCCTCCTACAATGAGCAGTTCTTC. Translating it yields CASSPPESPSYNEQFF. The chain employs TRBV18 and TRBJ2-1, with D hard to call. Trimming took off 0 bases at V and 0 bases at J, with 9 bases between the two ends. This CDR3 is 16 amino acids long. The germline V gene has CDR1 KGHSH and CDR2 LQKENI.

The CDR3 loop reads CASSERQGKSTDTQYF. In nucleotides, the CDR3 is TGCGCCAGCAGTGAGAGACAGGGGAAGAGCACAGATACGCAGTATTTT. This chain joins TRBV10-2 and TRBJ2-3; 8 bases fit TRBD1. Germline lookup yields CDR1 WSHSY and CDR2 SAAADI. Unmatched junction bases numbered 4, after V lost 2 bases and J lost 0 bases. This CDR3 is 16 amino acids long.

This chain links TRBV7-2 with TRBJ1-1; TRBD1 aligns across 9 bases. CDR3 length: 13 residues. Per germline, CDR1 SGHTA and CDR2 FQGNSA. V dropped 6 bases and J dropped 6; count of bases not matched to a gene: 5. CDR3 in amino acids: CASSYDRGSEAFF. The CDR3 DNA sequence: TGTGCCAGCAGTTACGACAGGGGGTCTGAAGCTTTCTTT.

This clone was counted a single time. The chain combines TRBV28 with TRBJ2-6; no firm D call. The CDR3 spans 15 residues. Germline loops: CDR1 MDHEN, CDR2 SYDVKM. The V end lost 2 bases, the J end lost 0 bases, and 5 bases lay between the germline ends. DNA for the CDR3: TGTGCCAGCAGTTTAGAGCTCTCTGGGGCCAACGTCCTGACTTTC. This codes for CASSLELSGANVLTF.

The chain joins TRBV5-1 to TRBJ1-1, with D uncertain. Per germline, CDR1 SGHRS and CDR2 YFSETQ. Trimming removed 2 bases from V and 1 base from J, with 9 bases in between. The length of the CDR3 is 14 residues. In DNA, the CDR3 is TGCGCCAGCAGCTTACCGGGTCCGAACACTGAAGCTTTCTTT. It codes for CASSLPGPNTEAFF.

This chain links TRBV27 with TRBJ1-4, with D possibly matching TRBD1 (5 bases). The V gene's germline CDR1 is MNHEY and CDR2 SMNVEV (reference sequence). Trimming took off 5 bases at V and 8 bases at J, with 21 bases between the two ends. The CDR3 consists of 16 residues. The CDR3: CASSPPRGAGGEKLFF. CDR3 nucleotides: TGTGCCAGCAGTCCCCCTAGAGGGGCAGGAGGGGAAAAACTGTTTTTT.

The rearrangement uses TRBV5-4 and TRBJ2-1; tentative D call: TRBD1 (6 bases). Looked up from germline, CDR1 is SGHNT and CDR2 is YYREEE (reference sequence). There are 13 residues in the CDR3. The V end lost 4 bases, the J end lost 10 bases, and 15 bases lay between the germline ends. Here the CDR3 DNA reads TGTGCCAGCAGCCCGAGGACAGTTAGAGAGCAGTTCTTC. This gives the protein CASSPRTVREQFF.

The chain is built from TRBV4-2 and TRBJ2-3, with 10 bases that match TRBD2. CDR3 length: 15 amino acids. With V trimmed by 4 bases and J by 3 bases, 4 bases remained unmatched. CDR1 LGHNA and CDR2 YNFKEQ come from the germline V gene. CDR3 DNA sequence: TGTGCCAGCAGCCTCACTAGCGGGGTTACAGATACGCAGTATTTT. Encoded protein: CASSLTSGVTDTQYF.

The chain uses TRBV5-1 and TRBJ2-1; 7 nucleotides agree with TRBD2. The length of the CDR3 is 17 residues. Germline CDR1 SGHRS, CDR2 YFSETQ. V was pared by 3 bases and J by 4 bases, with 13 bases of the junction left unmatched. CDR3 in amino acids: CASSWTGTRGVYNEQFF. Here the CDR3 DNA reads TGCGCCAGCAGCTGGACCGGGACCCGGGGGGTTTACAATGAGCAGTTCTTC.

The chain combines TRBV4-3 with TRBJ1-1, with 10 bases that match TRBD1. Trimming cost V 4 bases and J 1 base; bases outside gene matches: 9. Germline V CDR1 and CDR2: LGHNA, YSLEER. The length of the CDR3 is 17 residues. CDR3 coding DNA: TGCGCCAGCAGCCCGAGTCCGACAGGGGGCGCGAACACTGAAGCTTTCTTT. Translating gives CASSPSPTGGANTEAFF.